This TCR beta chain derives from a study of molecular identifiers for immune sequencing clone quantification. TCRdb ran MiXCR on the PCR reads and lists one entry per CDR3 protein. The repertoire holds about half a million distinct CDR3 sequences, with roughly a fifth as singletons. V gave up 0 bases and J gave up 3 bases, with 12 bases separating them. Germline CDR1 LNHNV, CDR2 YYDKDF (reference sequence). The CDR3 contains 15 residues. The chain is built from TRBV15 and TRBJ2-7; either TRBD1 or TRBD2 may supply D (5 bases each). Source material: naive CD8+ T cells from blood, with Jurkat cell RNA spiked in. Subset indicated: FACS-sorted CD8+CD4-CCR7+CD45RA+ naive T cells. This clonotype originated in a human donor in good health. Some libraries in this study had Jurkat cell RNA spiked in. The CDR3 loop reads CATSRDLGTVYEQYF. CDR3 bases: TGTGCCACCAGCAGAGATCTGGGGACCGTCTACGAGCAGTACTTC.